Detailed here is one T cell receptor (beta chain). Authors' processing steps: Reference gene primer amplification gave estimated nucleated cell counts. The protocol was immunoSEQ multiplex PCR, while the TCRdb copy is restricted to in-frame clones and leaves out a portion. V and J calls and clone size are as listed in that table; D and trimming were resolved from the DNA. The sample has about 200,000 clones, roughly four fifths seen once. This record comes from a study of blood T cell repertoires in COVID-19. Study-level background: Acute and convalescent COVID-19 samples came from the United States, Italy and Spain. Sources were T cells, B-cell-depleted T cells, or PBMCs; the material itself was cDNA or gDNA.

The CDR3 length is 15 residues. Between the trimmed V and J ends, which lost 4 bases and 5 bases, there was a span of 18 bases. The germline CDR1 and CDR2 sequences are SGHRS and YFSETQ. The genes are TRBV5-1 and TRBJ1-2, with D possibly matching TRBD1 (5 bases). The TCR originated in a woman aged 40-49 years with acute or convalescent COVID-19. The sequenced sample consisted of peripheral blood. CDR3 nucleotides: TGCGCCAGCAGCCGGCAGGGAGGGACGGGTTATGGCTACACCTTC. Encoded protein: CASSRQGGTGYGYTF. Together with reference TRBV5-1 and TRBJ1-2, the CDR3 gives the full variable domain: KAGVTQTPRYLIKTRGQQVTLSCSPISGHRSVSWYQQTPGQGLQFLFEYFSETQRNKGNFPGRFSGRQFSNSRSEMNVSTLELGDSALYLCASSRQGGTGYGYTFGSGTRLTVV.